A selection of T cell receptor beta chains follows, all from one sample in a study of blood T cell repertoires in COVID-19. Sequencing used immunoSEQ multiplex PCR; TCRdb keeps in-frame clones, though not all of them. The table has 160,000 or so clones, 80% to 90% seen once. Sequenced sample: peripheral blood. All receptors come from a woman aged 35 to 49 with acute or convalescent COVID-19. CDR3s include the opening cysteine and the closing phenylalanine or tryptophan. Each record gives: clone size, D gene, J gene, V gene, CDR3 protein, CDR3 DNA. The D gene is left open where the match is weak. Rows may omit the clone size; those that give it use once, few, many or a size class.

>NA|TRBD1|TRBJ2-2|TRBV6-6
CASSYSTGGTGELFF
TGTGCCAGCAGTTACTCGACAGGGGGAACCGGGGAGCTGTTTTTT
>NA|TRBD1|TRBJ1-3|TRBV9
CASSVNGQGISGNTIYF
TGTGCCAGCAGCGTAAACGGACAGGGAATCTCTGGAAACACCATATATTTT
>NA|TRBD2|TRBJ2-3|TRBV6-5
CASRGTSGSTDTQYF
TGTGCCAGCAGGGGGACTAGCGGTAGCACAGATACGCAGTATTTT
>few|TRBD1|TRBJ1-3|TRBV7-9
CASSPRTGSSGNTIYF
TGTGCCAGCAGCCCGCGGACAGGCTCCTCTGGAAACACCATATATTTT
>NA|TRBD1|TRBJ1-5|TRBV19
CASSLYRDRARSQPQHF
TGTGCCAGTAGTCTCTATCGCGACAGGGCTCGAAGTCAGCCCCAGCATTTT
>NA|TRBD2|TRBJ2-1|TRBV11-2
CASSYLAGSYNEQFF
TGTGCCAGCAGCTACTTAGCGGGGTCCTACAATGAGCAGTTCTTC
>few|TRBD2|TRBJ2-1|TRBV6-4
CASSDTSGGANEQFF
TGTGCCAGCAGTGACACTAGCGGGGGGGCCAATGAGCAGTTCTTC
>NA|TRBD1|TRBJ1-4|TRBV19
CASSGGTGASNEKLFF
TGTGCCAGTAGTGGCGGGACAGGGGCATCTAATGAAAAACTGTTTTTT
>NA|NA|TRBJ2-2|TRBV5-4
CASPLNTGELFF
TGTGCCAGCCCCCTTAACACCGGGGAGCTGTTTTTT
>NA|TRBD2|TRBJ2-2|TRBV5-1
CASSTGLAAPTGELFF
TGCGCCAGCAGCACCGGACTAGCGGCCCCCACCGGGGAGCTGTTTTTT
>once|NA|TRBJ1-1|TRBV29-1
CSVDFPDTEAFF
TGCAGCGTTGATTTTCCAGACACTGAAGCTTTCTTT
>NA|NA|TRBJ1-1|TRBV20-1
CSAQEPNEAFF
TGCAGTGCCCAGGAACCGAATGAAGCTTTCTTT
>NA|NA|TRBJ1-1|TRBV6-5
CASRQIFEAFF
TGTGCCAGCAGACAAATTTTTGAAGCTTTCTTT
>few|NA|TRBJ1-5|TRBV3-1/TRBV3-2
CASSNGGTAGNQPQHF
TGTGCCAGCAGCAATGGAGGGACGGCTGGGAATCAGCCCCAGCATTTT
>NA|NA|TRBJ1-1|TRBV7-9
CASSSQRDTEAFF
TGTGCCAGCAGCTCCCAACGGGACACTGAAGCTTTCTTT